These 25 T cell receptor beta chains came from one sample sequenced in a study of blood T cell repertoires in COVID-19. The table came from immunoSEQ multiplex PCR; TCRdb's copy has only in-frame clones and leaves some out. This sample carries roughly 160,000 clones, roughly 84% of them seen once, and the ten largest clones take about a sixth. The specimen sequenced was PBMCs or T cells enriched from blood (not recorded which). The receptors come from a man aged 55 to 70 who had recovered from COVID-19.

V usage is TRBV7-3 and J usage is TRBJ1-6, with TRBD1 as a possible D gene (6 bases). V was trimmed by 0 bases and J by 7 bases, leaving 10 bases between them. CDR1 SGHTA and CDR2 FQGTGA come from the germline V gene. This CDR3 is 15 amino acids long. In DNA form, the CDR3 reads TGTGCCAGCAGCTTAACAGGGGGAAAGAATTCACCCCTCCACTTT. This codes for CASSLTGGKNSPLHF. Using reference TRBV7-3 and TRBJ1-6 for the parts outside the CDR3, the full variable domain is GAGVSQTPSNKVTEKGKYVELRCDPISGHTALYWYRQSLGQGPEFLIYFQGTGAADDSGLPNDRFFAVRPEGSVSTLKIQRTERGDSAVYLCASSLTGGKNSPLHFGNGTRLTVT.

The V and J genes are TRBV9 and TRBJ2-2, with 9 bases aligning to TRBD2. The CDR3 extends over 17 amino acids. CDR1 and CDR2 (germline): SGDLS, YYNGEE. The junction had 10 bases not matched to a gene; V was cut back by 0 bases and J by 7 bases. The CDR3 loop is CASSVVAAGGPSGELFF. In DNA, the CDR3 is TGTGCCAGCAGCGTAGTCGCGGCGGGGGGGCCTAGCGGGGAGCTGTTTTTT. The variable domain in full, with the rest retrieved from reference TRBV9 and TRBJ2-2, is DSGVTQTPKHLITATGQRVTLRCSPRSGDLSVYWYQQSLDQGLQFLIQYYNGEERAKGNILERFSAQQFPDLHSELNLSSLELGDSALYFCASSVVAAGGPSGELFFGEGSRLTVL.

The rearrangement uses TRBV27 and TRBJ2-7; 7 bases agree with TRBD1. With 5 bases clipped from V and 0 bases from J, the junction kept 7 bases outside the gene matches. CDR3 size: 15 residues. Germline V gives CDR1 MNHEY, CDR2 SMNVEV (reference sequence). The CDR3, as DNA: TGTGCCAGCAGTCCCTCCGGGACAGCCTCCTACGAGCAGTACTTC. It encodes CASSPSGTASYEQYF.

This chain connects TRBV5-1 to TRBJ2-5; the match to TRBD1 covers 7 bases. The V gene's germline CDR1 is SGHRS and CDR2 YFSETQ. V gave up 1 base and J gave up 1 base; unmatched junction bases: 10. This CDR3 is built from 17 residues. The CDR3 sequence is CASSLSDSGQAQETQYF. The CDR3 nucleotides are TGCGCCAGCAGCTTGAGCGATTCTGGACAGGCCCAAGAGACCCAGTACTTC. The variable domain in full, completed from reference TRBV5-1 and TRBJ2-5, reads KAGVTQTPRYLIKTRGQQVTLSCSPISGHRSVSWYQQTPGQGLQFLFEYFSETQRNKGNFPGRFSGRQFSNSRSEMNVSTLELGDSALYLCASSLSDSGQAQETQYFGPGTRLLVL.

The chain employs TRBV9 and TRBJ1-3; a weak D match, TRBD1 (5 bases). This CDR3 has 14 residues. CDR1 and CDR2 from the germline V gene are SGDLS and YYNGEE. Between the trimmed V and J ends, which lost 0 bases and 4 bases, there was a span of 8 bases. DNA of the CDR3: TGTGCCAGCAGCGTAGTAGGGGTCGGAAACACCATATATTTT. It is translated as CASSVVGVGNTIYF. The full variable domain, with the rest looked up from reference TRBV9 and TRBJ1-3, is DSGVTQTPKHLITATGQRVTLRCSPRSGDLSVYWYQQSLDQGLQFLIQYYNGEERAKGNILERFSAQQFPDLHSELNLSSLELGDSALYFCASSVVGVGNTIYFGEGSWLTVV.

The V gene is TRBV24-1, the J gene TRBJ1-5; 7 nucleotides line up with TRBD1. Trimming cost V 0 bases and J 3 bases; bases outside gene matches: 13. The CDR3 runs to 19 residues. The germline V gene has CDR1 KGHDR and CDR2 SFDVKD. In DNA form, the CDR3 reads TGTGCCACCAGTGATTTGCGGGGACAGTTACTTAAATTCAATCAGCCCCAGCATTTT. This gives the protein CATSDLRGQLLKFNQPQHF.

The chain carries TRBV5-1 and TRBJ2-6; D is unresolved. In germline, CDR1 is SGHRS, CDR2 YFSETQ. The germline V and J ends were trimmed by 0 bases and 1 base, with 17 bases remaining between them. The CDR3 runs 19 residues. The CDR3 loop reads CASSLGFVGVGSGANVLTF. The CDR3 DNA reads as TGCGCCAGCAGCTTGGGATTTGTAGGAGTCGGATCTGGGGCCAACGTCCTGACTTTC.

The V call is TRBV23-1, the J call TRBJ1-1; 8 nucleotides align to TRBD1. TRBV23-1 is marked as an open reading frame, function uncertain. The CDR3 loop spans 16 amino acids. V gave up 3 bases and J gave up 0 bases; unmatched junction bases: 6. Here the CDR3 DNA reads TGCGCCAGCAGTCATCGACAGGGGCCTATGAACACTGAAGCTTTCTTT. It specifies CASSHRQGPMNTEAFF.

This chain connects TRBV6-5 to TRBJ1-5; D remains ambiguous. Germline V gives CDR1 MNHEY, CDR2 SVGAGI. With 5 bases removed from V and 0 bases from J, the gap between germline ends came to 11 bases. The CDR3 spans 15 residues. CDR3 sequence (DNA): TGTGCCAGCAGTCGGGATTTTAATAGCAATCAGCCCCAGCATTTT. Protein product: CASSRDFNSNQPQHF.

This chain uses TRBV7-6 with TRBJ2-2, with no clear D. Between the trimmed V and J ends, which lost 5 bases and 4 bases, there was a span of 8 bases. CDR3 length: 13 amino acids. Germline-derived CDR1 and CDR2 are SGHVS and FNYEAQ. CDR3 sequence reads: CASSVSVTGELFF. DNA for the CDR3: TGTGCCAGCAGCGTCTCGGTCACCGGGGAGCTGTTTTTT.

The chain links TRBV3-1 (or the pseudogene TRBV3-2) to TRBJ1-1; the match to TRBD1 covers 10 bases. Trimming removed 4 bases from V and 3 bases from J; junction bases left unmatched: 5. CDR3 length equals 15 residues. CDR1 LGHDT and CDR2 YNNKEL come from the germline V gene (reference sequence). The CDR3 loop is CASSLVGTGDTEAFF. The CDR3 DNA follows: TGTGCCAGCAGCCTTGTCGGGACAGGGGACACTGAAGCTTTCTTT.

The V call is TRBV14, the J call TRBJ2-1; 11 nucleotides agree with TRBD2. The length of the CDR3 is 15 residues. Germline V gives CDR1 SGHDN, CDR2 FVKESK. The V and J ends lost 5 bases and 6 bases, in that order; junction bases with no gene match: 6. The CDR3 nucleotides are TGTGCCAGCAGCGTGCTAGCGGGGGGATCCAATGAGCAGTTCTTC. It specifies CASSVLAGGSNEQFF.

Here the CDR3 reads CATSDNGLQPQHF. For the CDR3, the DNA is TGTGCCACCAGTGACAACGGACTTCAGCCCCAGCATTTT. V gene TRBV24-1 combines with J gene TRBJ1-5; D uncertain. Per the germline V gene, CDR1 is KGHDR and CDR2 is SFDVKD. V lost 4 bases and J lost 6, with 9 bases in between. CDR3 length: 13 residues.

The DNA of the CDR3 is TGTGCCAGCAGTGAACCCTTCCCGAATTCACCCCTCCACTTT. Protein sequence: CASSEPFPNSPLHF. This sequence joins TRBV6-1 and TRBJ1-6; D is ambiguous. V shed 2 bases and J shed 7 bases, with 9 bases lying between them. This CDR3 spans 14 amino acids. Germline V gives CDR1 MNHNS, CDR2 SASEGT.

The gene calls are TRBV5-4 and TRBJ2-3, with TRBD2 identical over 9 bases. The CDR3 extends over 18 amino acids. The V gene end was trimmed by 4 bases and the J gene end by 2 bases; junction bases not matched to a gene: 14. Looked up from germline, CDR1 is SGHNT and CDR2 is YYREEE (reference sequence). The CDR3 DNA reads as TGTGCCAGCAGCCTACTTAAGGTAGCGGGAGCAAACACAGATACGCAGTATTTT. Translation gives CASSLLKVAGANTDTQYF.

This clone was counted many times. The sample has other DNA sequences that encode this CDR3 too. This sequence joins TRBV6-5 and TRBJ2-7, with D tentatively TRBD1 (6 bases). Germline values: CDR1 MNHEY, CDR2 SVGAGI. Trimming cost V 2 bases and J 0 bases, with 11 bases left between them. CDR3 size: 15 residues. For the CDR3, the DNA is TGTGCCAGCAGTTACCGCAGGGACAACTCCTACGAGCAGTACTTC. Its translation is CASSYRRDNSYEQYF.

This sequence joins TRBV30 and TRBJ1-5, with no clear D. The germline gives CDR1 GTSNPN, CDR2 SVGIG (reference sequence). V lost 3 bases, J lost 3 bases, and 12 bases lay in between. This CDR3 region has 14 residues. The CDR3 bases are TGTGCCTGGAGGGCGGAGGGCCCCAATCAGCCCCAGCATTTT. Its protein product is CAWRAEGPNQPQHF.

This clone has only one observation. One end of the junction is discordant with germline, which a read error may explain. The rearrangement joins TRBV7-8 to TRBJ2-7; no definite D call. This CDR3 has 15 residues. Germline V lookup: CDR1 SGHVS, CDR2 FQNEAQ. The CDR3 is CVSSSLPGPSYEQYF. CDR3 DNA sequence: TGTGTCAGCAGCTCCCTACCAGGTCCTTCCTACGAGCAGTACTTC.

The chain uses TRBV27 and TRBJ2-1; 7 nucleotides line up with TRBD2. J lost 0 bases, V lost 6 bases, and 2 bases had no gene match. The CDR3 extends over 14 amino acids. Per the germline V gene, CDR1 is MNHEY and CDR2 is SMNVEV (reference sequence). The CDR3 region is CASSWTSSYNEQFF. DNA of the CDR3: TGTGCCAGCAGCTGGACTAGCTCCTACAATGAGCAGTTCTTC.

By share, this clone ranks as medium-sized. DNA of the CDR3: TGTGCCAGCAGCCGACTAGCGGGAGAGAACGAGCAGTACTTC. It yields the protein CASSRLAGENEQYF. The chain employs TRBV3-1 (or the pseudogene TRBV3-2) and TRBJ2-7; TRBD2 matches 12 bases. Germline V gives CDR1 LGHDT, CDR2 YNNKEL (reference sequence). The CDR3 contains 14 residues. The ends lost 4 bases at V and 5 bases at J; junction bases unmatched: 3.

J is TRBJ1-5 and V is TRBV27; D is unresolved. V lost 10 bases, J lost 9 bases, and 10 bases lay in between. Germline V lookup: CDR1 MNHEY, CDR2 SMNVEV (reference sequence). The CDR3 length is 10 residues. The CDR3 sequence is CATYLRPQHF. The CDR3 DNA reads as TGTGCCACCTACCTCCGGCCCCAGCATTTT.

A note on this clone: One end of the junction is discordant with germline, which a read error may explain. CDR3 in amino acids: CASSSSGEGAFF. CDR3 in DNA: TGTGCCAGCAGTTCCTCCGGGGAGGGCGCTTTCTTC. The chain has TRBV28 and TRBJ2-7; 7 nucleotides agree with TRBD2. This CDR3 has 12 amino acids. The germline CDR1 and CDR2 sequences are MDHEN and SYDVKM.

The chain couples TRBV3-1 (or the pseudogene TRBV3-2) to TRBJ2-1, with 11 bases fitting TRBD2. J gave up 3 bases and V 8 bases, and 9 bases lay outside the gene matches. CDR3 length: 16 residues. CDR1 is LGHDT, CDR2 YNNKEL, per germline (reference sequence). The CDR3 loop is CASGGKLAGVYNEQFF. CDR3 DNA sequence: TGTGCCAGCGGGGGGAAACTAGCGGGAGTCTACAATGAGCAGTTCTTC.

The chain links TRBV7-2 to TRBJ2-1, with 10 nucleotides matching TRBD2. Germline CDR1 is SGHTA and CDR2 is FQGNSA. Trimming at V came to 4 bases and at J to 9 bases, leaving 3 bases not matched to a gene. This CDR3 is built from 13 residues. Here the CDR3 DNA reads TGTGCCAGCAGCTCTCAGCGGGAGGGTGAGCAGTTCTTC. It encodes CASSSQREGEQFF. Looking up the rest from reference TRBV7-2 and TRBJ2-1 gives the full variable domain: GAGVSQSPSNKVTEKGKDVELRCDPISGHTALYWYRQSLGQGLEFLIYFQGNSAPDKSGLPSDRFSAERTGGSVSTLTIQRTQQEDSAVYLCASSSQREGEQFFGPGTRLTVL.

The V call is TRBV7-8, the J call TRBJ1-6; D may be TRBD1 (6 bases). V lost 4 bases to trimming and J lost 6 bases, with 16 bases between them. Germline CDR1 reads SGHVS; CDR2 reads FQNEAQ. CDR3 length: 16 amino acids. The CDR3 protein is CASSSRQAATNSPLHF. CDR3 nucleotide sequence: TGTGCCAGCAGCTCTAGACAGGCGGCAACTAATTCACCCCTCCACTTT. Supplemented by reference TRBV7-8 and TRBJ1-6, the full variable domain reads GAGVSQSPRYKVAKRGQDVALRCDPISGHVSLFWYQQALGQGPEFLTYFQNEAQLDKSGLPSDRFFAERPEGSVSTLKIQRTQQEDSAVYLCASSSRQAATNSPLHFGNGTRLTVT.